The subject of this entry is one T cell receptor (beta chain). Its antigen is unidentified. This specimen comes from a study of T cell responses to AZD1222 COVID-19 vaccine. The assay was immunoSEQ multiplex PCR, and TCRdb's table has in-frame clones only and misses some. The sample carries 150,000 to 180,000 clones, about nine tenths recorded once. The CDR3 is made up of 14 amino acids. The germline gives CDR1 MNHEY, CDR2 SMNVEV (reference sequence). J was trimmed by 5 bases and V by 2 bases; bases with no gene match: 4. Regarding the study as a whole: Repertoire sampling happened only post peak T cell response. Reports indicate that nearly half of spike-specific TCRs are directed at unmutated variant regions. CD4 TCRs covered the whole spike, strongest at regions 160-218 and 743-854.

The V call is TRBV27, the J call TRBJ2-7; 9 bases align to TRBD2. The receptor was isolated from an adult in good health. Sample: peripheral blood, taken on day 0 of MenACWY control vaccination. The CDR3 coding sequence is TGTGCCAGCAGTTTAAATAGCGGGAGACACGAGCAGTACTTC. Translation: CASSLNSGRHEQYF.